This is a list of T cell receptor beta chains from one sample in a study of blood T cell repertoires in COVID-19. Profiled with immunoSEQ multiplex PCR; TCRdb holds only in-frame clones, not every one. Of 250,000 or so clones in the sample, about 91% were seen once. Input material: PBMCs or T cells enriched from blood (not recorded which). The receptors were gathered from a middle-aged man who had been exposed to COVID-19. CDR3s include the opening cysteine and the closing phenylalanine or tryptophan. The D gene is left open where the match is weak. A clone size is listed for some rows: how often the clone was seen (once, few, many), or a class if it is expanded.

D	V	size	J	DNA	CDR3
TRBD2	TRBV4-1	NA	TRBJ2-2	TGCGCCAGCAGCCAAGATCTTCCTAGCGGATTGAACACCGGGGAGCTGTTTTTT	CASSQDLPSGLNTGELFF
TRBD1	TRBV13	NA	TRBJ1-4	TGTGCCAGCAGCTCGAGTGGGACAGGGCGTGAAAAACTGTTTTTT	CASSSSGTGREKLFF
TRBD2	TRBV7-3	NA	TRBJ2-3	TGTGCCAGCAGCTCCGGTCGGCTAGCGGCTTTTTCAGATACGCAGTATTTT	CASSSGRLAAFSDTQYF
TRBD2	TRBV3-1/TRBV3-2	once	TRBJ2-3	TGTGCCAGCAGCCAATTTAGGGGAGGGTTTGGGACAGATACGCAGTATTTT	CASSQFRGGFGTDTQYF
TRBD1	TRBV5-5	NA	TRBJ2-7	TGTGCCAGCAGCGTTTTAGGGACAGGGGGTACGGAGCAGTACTTC	CASSVLGTGGTEQYF
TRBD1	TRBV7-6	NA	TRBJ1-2	TGTGCCAGCAGCTTATGTCCGGGACAGGGGGGTCTGAACTGTGGCTACACCTTC	CASSLCPGQGGLNCGYTF
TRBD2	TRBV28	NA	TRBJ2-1	TGTGCCAGCAGTCCCCAGAGCGGGACCCCCCGGGATGAGCAGTTCTTC	CASSPQSGTPRDEQFF
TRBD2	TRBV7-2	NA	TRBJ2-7	TGTGCCAGCAGCTTGGCTAGCGGGAGGTTCGTGGCCTACGAGCAGTACTTC	CASSLASGRFVAYEQYF
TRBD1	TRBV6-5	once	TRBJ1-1	TGTGCCAGCAGGGATCAGGGGGCGCGTAACACTGAAGCTTTCTTT	CASRDQGARNTEAFF
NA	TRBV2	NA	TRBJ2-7	TGTGCCAGCAGTAAGAGCATGGGGCTTGAGCAGTACTTC	CASSKSMGLEQYF
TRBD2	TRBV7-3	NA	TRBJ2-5	TGTGCCAGCAGCTCCGGACTAGATGGGGAGACCCAGTACTTC	CASSSGLDGETQYF
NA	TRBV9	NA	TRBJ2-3	TGTGCCAGCAGAACCATACAGCGGCATTACACAGATACGCAGTATTTT	CASRTIQRHYTDTQYF
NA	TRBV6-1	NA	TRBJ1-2	TGTGCCAGCAGTGAATTAGCTAACTATGGCTACACCTTC	CASSELANYGYTF
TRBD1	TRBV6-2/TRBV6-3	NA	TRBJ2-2	TGTGCCAGCAGCCGCGACAGGGTATATACCGGGGAGCTGTTTTTT	CASSRDRVYTGELFF
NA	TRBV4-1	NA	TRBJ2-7	TGCGCCAGCAGCCCCTTGGTAGCGGTCTACGAGCAGTACTTC	CASSPLVAVYEQYF
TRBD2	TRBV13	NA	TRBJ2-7	TGTGCCAGCATCACGAGGCGGGAGGGCCGCGTCCACGAGCAGTACTTC	CASITRREGRVHEQYF
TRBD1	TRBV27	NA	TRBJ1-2	TGTGCCAGCACCCCTAGACAGGGGGTATTTTATGGCTACACCTTC	CASTPRQGVFYGYTF
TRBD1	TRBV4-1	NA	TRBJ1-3	TGCGCCAGCAGCCCTCGACAGGGTAAGAAAAGAAACACCATATATTTT	CASSPRQGKKRNTIYF
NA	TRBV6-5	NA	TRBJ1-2	TGTGCCAGCAGTCCTCGAGGGAATGGCTACACCTTC	CASSPRGNGYTF
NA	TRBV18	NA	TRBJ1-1	TGTGCCAGCTCACCATTCCTTGAGGGCAGGAACACTGAAGCTTTCTTT	CASSPFLEGRNTEAFF
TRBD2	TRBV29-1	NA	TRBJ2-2	TGCAGCGTTGGGACTAGCGGCAACACCGGGGAGCTGTTTTTT	CSVGTSGNTGELFF
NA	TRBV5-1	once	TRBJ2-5	TGCGCCAGCAGCCCGCGGGACCCAGAGACCCAGTACTTC	CASSPRDPETQYF
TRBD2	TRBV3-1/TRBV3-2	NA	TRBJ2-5	TGTGCCAGCAGCCGGGGACTAGCGGACCAAGAGACCCAGTACTTC	CASSRGLADQETQYF
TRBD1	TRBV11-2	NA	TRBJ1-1	TGTGCCAGCAGCTCAAGACAGGGTCCAGTCAGTCCTGAAGCTTTCTTT	CASSSRQGPVSPEAFF
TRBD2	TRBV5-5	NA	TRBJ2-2	TGTGCCAGCAGCTTGCAAACTAGCGGGAACACCGGGGAGCTGTTTTTT	CASSLQTSGNTGELFF
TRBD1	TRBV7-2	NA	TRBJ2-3	TGTGCCAGCAGCCCACAGGACAGGGGTCCCACAGATACGCAGTATTTT	CASSPQDRGPTDTQYF
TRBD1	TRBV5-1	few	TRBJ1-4	TGCGCCAGCAGCACCGGGACAGCAACTAATGAAAAACTGTTTTTT	CASSTGTATNEKLFF
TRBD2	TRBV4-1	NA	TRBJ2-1	TGCGCCGCGGGACTCGCTAGCGGTTACAATGAGCAGTTCTTC	CAAGLASGYNEQFF
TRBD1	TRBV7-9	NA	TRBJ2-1	TGTGCCAGCAGCATACAGGGGTCAATCTACAATGAGCAGTTCTTC	CASSIQGSIYNEQFF
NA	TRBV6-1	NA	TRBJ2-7	TGTGCCAGCAGTGACGGGCGCCGCTCGGGATACGAGCAGTACTTC	CASSDGRRSGYEQYF
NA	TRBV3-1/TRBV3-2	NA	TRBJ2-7	TGTGCCAGCAGCCACCCAGGCGCCTCCTCCTACGAGCAGTACTTC	CASSHPGASSYEQYF
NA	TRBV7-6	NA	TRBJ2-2	TGTGCCAGCAGCTTAGACTTCCCGGAGGAGGCAGGCACCGGGGAGCTGTTTTTT	CASSLDFPEEAGTGELFF
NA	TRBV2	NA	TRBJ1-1	TGTGCCAGCAAATTAGAGCAATTCAACACTGAAGCTTTCTTT	CASKLEQFNTEAFF
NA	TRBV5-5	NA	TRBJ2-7	TGTGCCAGCAGCCGAATTGGGAGTAGCTCCTACGAGCAGTACTTC	CASSRIGSSSYEQYF
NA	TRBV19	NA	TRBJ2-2	TGTGCCAGTAGTATCACAGGGGAGCTGTTTTTT	CASSITGELFF
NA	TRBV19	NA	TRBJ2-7	TGTGCCAGTAGTATGTCCGGGAGAGGACTCGAGCAGTACTTC	CASSMSGRGLEQYF
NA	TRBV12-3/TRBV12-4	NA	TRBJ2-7	TGTGCCAGCAGTTATACTACGGGCGAGCAGTACTTC	CASSYTTGEQYF
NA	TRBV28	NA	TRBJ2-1	TGTGCCAGCAGCCGCAAAGGTAGCCTCTGGAATGAGCAGTTCTTC	CASSRKGSLWNEQFF
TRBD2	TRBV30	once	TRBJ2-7	TGTGCCTGGAGTGCTAGCGGGGGACACGAGCAGTACTTC	CAWSASGGHEQYF
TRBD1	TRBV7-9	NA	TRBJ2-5	TGTGCCAGCAGCCTCCCGACAGGGGCTCCCGAGACCCAGTACTTC	CASSLPTGAPETQYF